Listed below are T cell receptor beta chains from one sample, sequenced in a study of identical twins. From the 5' RACE reads, TCRdb called clonotypes with MiXCR, one entry per CDR3 protein. The table lists 550,000 to 700,000 distinct CDR3 sequences, about 20% of them singletons. The data also belong to a second study, concerning T cells expressing NK-cell markers.

Sequencing input: PBMCs. The source of these receptors is a woman aged 18-35 years in good health. Each CDR3 is given with its conserved first and last residue. The D gene is left open where the match is weak. Only part of the rows carry a size: once, few, many, or a class if the clone is expanded.

cdr3_aa,cdr3_nt,clone_size,v_call,d_call,j_call
CASSPSRDQEQYF,TGTGCCAGCAGTCCCTCCCGGGACCAAGAGCAGTACTTC,-,TRBV12-3/TRBV12-4,-,TRBJ2-7
CASSLSGGAWNEQFF,TGTGCCAGCAGTTTATCAGGGGGCGCGTGGAATGAGCAGTTCTTC,-,TRBV27,TRBD1,TRBJ2-1
CASRWLTGGTEAFF,TGTGCCAGCAGGTGGCTGACCGGGGGCACTGAAGCTTTCTTT,once,TRBV6-1,-,TRBJ1-1
CASSLGNSGANVLTF,TGTGCCAGCAGCTTGGGAAACTCTGGGGCCAACGTCCTGACTTTC,many,TRBV5-1,-,TRBJ2-6
CSATGPGGGTDTQYF,TGCAGTGCAACGGGCCCAGGGGGGGGCACAGATACGCAGTATTTT,-,TRBV20-1,-,TRBJ2-3
CSARGSVGTFTDTQYF,TGCAGTGCTAGAGGATCTGTGGGGACCTTCACAGATACGCAGTATTTT,-,TRBV20-1,-,TRBJ2-3
CASASGAYNEQFF,TGCGCCAGCGCTAGCGGGGCCTACAATGAGCAGTTCTTC,many,TRBV5-1,TRBD2,TRBJ2-1
CSVLGGDRSTEAFF,TGCAGCGTTTTGGGGGGGGACCGGAGCACTGAAGCTTTCTTT,-,TRBV29-1,-,TRBJ1-1
CASSYGGQETQYF,TGTGCCAGCAGTTACGGGGGCCAAGAGACCCAGTACTTC,many,TRBV6-6,-,TRBJ2-5
CSASVGANNQPQHF,TGCAGTGCTAGCGTGGGGGCGAACAATCAGCCCCAGCATTTT,few,TRBV20-1,-,TRBJ1-5
CSASGGVMRETDTQYF,TGCAGTGCTAGCGGGGGGGTGATGAGGGAAACAGATACGCAGTATTTT,-,TRBV20-1,TRBD2,TRBJ2-3
CSAEYLSGSYNEQFF,TGCAGTGCTGAGTACCTTAGCGGGAGCTACAATGAGCAGTTCTTC,once,TRBV20-1,TRBD2,TRBJ2-1
CASSESSSQPQHF,TGTGCCAGCAGTGAAAGCTCGAGTCAGCCCCAGCATTTT,few,TRBV6-1,-,TRBJ1-5
CASRIWVITHRSSGGLEQFF,TGTGCCAGCAGGATTTGGGTTATCACCCATAGGAGTAGCGGAGGCCTTGAGCAGTTCTTC,once,TRBV5-6,-,TRBJ2-1
CSARAGETYEQYF,TGCAGTGCTAGAGCGGGGGAGACCTACGAGCAGTACTTC,-,TRBV20-1,-,TRBJ2-7
CSAGGSDFQETQYF,TGCAGTGCTGGGGGCTCGGACTTCCAAGAGACCCAGTACTTC,-,TRBV20-1,-,TRBJ2-5
CASSRSGGPTDTQYF,TGCGCCAGCAGCCGGAGCGGGGGGCCCACAGATACGCAGTATTTT,few,TRBV5-1,TRBD2,TRBJ2-3
CASSQEDRDTVNTGELFF,TGCGCCAGCAGCCAAGAAGATCGGGACACGGTAAACACCGGGGAGCTGTTTTTT,few,TRBV4-3,-,TRBJ2-2
CSVRGLKAEAFF,TGCAGTGTCCGGGGGCTGAAAGCTGAAGCTTTCTTT,-,TRBV20-1,-,TRBJ1-1
CAIGTYPGSGANVLTF,TGTGCCATCGGAACGTATCCTGGCTCTGGGGCCAACGTCCTGACTTTC,-,TRBV10-3,-,TRBJ2-6
CSASASQRADTQYF,TGCAGTGCCTCGGCTTCTCAACGCGCAGATACGCAGTATTTT,once,TRBV20-1,-,TRBJ2-3
CASARYNEQFF,TGTGCCAGCGCCAGGTACAATGAGCAGTTCTTC,many,TRBV12-3/TRBV12-4,-,TRBJ2-1
CASSSFLNVGNIQYF,TGTGCCAGCAGCTCCTTCCTCAACGTGGGAAACATTCAGTACTTC,few,TRBV7-9,-,TRBJ2-4
CASSPQDLGETQYF,TGTGCCAGCAGCCCACAGGACCTCGGAGAGACCCAGTACTTC,few,TRBV12-3/TRBV12-4,-,TRBJ2-5
CASSLGPPGGTIYF,TGTGCCAGCAGCTTGGGACCGCCGGGCGGCACCATATATTTT,-,TRBV5-5,-,TRBJ1-3
CSTGENTEAFF,TGCAGTACTGGGGAGAACACTGAAGCTTTCTTT,-,TRBV20-1,-,TRBJ1-1
CASSPTTGNPGDYGYTF,TGTGCCAGCAGTCCCACCACGGGCAATCCAGGGGACTATGGCTACACCTTC,-,TRBV7-9,-,TRBJ1-2
CSARGLAVYNEQFF,TGCAGTGCTAGGGGACTAGCGGTTTACAATGAGCAGTTCTTC,-,TRBV20-1,TRBD2,TRBJ2-1
CACTGWGGNQPQHF,TGCGCCTGCACAGGGTGGGGCGGCAATCAGCCCCAGCATTTT,many,TRBV10-1,-,TRBJ1-5
CASSPYDRDEQPQHF,TGTGCCAGCAGTCCTTACGACCGGGACGAACAGCCCCAGCATTTT,few,TRBV12-3/TRBV12-4,-,TRBJ1-5
CASSYLGPMETQYF,TGTGCCAGCAGTTACCTAGGACCGATGGAGACCCAGTACTTC,few,TRBV6-2/TRBV6-3,-,TRBJ2-5
CASSWKGARGSNEQFF,TGTGCCAGCAGCTGGAAGGGTGCCAGGGGGAGCAATGAGCAGTTCTTC,-,TRBV11-2,TRBD1,TRBJ2-1
CASTRGLAYNEQFF,TGTGCCAGCACCCGGGGGCTTGCCTACAATGAGCAGTTCTTC,many,TRBV6-1,-,TRBJ2-1
CASSPQADTEAFF,TGTGCCAGCAGCCCGCAGGCGGACACTGAAGCTTTCTTT,many,TRBV6-4,-,TRBJ1-1
CASSPSGGPAYEQYF,TGTGCCAGCAGCCCATCTGGGGGGCCCGCCTACGAGCAGTACTTC,few,TRBV4-2,-,TRBJ2-7
CASSTPKGTSVNTGELFF,TGTGCCAGCAGCACCCCAAAAGGGACTAGCGTTAACACCGGGGAGCTGTTTTTT,-,TRBV11-1,TRBD2,TRBJ2-2
CASSLFSPGGEQFF,TGTGCCAGCAGTTTATTTTCCCCGGGTGGTGAGCAGTTCTTC,-,TRBV12-3/TRBV12-4,-,TRBJ2-1
CSARTSGYQETQYF,TGCAGTGCGCGAACTAGCGGGTACCAAGAGACCCAGTACTTC,-,TRBV20-1,TRBD2,TRBJ2-5
CASASPRPGYEQYF,TGTGCCAGCGCGAGCCCGCGACCGGGGTACGAGCAGTACTTC,-,TRBV2,-,TRBJ2-7
CASKRQGVETQYF,TGTGCCAGCAAGAGACAGGGAGTAGAGACCCAGTACTTC,-,TRBV6-2/TRBV6-3,TRBD1,TRBJ2-5
CATSDADRDTGELFF,TGTGCCACCAGTGACGCGGACAGGGACACCGGGGAGCTGTTTTTT,many,TRBV24-1,TRBD1,TRBJ2-2
CATSRELAEAEQYF,TGTGCCACCAGCAGAGAACTAGCGGAAGCCGAGCAGTACTTC,-,TRBV15,TRBD2,TRBJ2-7
CASSPGTGGESKIYNEQFF,TGCGCCAGCAGCCCCGGGACAGGGGGTGAGTCCAAGATCTACAATGAGCAGTTCTTC,few,TRBV4-1,TRBD1,TRBJ2-1
CSASVRTSGYQETQYF,TGCAGTGCTAGTGTTAGGACTAGCGGGTACCAAGAGACCCAGTACTTC,-,TRBV20-1,TRBD2,TRBJ2-5
CATGTAPSTDTQYF,TGTGCCACTGGGACGGCTCCTAGCACAGATACGCAGTATTTT,-,TRBV7-2,-,TRBJ2-3
CASSDLPGGRSQETQYF,TGTGCCAGCAGTGATCTACCAGGGGGCCGGAGCCAAGAGACCCAGTACTTC,few,TRBV25-1,TRBD1,TRBJ2-5
CASSLGTTNSPLHF,TGTGCCAGCAGCTTAGGGACTACCAATTCACCCCTCCACTTT,few,TRBV7-9,-,TRBJ1-6
CASTITGELFF,TGTGCCAGCACCATCACCGGGGAGCTGTTTTTT,few,TRBV12-3/TRBV12-4,-,TRBJ2-2